This T cell receptor beta chain was observed in a study of cytomegalovirus exposure and HLA in healthy donors. 60 Vbeta and 13 Jbeta primers were used in PCR. Sequencing used immunoSEQ multiplex PCR; TCRdb keeps in-frame clones, though not all of them. The sample has about 140,000 clones; 70% to 85% are singletons. This clone has a handful of counts. The junction had 6 bases not matched to a gene; V was cut back by 6 bases and J by 5 bases. The CDR3 has 16 amino acids. Germline V gene data show CDR1 as SGHNT and CDR2 as YYREEE (reference sequence). The specimen was PBMCs. This TCR was recovered from a man aged 25 to 40 in good health and CMV-seropositive. The chain has TRBV5-4 and TRBJ2-2; TRBD2 agrees at 14 bases. CDR3 loop: CASTYGLAGGTGELFF. In DNA, the CDR3 is TGTGCCAGCACCTACGGACTAGCGGGAGGTACCGGGGAGCTGTTTTTT.